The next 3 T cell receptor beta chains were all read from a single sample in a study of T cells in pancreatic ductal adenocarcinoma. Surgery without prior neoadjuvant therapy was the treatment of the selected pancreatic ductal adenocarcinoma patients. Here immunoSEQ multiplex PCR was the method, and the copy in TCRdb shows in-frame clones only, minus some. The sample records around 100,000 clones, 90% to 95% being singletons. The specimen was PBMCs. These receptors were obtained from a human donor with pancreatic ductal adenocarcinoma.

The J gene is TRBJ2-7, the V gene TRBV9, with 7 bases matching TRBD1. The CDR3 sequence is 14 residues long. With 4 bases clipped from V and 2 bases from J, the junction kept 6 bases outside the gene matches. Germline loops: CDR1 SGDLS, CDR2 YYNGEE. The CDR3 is CASSPRQGPYEQYF. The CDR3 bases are TGTGCCAGCAGCCCGAGACAGGGACCCTACGAGCAGTACTTC. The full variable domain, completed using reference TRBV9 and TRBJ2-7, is DSGVTQTPKHLITATGQRVTLRCSPRSGDLSVYWYQQSLDQGLQFLIQYYNGEERAKGNILERFSAQQFPDLHSELNLSSLELGDSALYFCASSPRQGPYEQYFGPGTRLTVT.

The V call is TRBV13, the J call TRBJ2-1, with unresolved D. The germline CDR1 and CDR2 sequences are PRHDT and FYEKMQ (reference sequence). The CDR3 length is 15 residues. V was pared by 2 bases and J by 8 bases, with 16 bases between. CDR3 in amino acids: CASSLRLGESYEQFF. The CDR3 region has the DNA TGTGCCAGCAGCTTAAGGCTAGGAGAAAGTTATGAGCAGTTCTTC. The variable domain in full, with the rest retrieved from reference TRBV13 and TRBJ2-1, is AAGVIQSPRHLIKEKRETATLKCYPIPRHDTVYWYQQGPGQDPQFLISFYEKMQSDKGSIPDRFSAQQFSDYHSELNMSSLELGDSALYFCASSLRLGESYEQFFGPGTRLTVL.

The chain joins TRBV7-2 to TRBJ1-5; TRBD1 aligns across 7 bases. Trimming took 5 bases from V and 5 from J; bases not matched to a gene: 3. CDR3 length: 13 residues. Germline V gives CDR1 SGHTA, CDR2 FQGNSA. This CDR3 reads CASSLQGDQPQHF. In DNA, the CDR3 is TGTGCCAGCAGCCTCCAGGGGGATCAGCCCCAGCATTTT.